Below are 5 T cell receptor beta chains sequenced from a single sample in a study of blood T cell repertoires in COVID-19. Data came from immunoSEQ multiplex PCR; TCRdb stores just in-frame clones and leaves some out. The table has fewer than 150,000 clones, about nine tenths seen once. The sample comprised peripheral blood. The receptors originated from a woman in her 70s with acute or convalescent COVID-19.

V is TRBV9 and J is TRBJ1-2; TRBD1 aligns across 7 bases. The CDR3 is 16 amino acids. After removal of 0 bases from V and 4 bases from J, the junction contained 9 bases not matched to a gene. Germline V lookup: CDR1 SGDLS, CDR2 YYNGEE. The CDR3 region is CASSVARSPGGYGYTF. As DNA, the CDR3 is TGTGCCAGCAGCGTAGCCCGGAGTCCAGGGGGCTATGGCTACACCTTC.

This clone was detected only once. This rearrangement joins TRBV3-1 (or the pseudogene TRBV3-2) to TRBJ2-4, with a tentative D call TRBD1 (6 bases). Germline-derived CDR1 and CDR2 are LGHDT and YNNKEL (reference sequence). The CDR3 length is 16 residues. Trimming shortened V by 1 base and J by 1 base, and 11 bases separated the two germline ends. DNA of the CDR3: TGTGCCAGCAGCCAAGTGTGGGGGCCCGCCAAAAACATTCAGTACTTC. Translated, it gives CASSQVWGPAKNIQYF.

V gene TRBV5-1 combines with J gene TRBJ2-7, with D maybe TRBD2 (5 bases). The germline gives CDR1 SGHRS, CDR2 YFSETQ. V lost 2 bases, J lost 0 bases, and 9 bases lay in between. There are 14 residues in the CDR3. CDR3 bases: TGCGCCAGCAGCTTAGCGGAGCCCTCCTACGAGCAGTACTTC. Amino acids: CASSLAEPSYEQYF.

The genes are TRBV21-1 and TRBJ2-2; the table's D call, TRBD2, has no DNA check behind it. TRBV21-1 is labeled a pseudogene. The CDR3 has 18 residues. The CDR3 nucleotides read TGTGCCAGCAGCTTAACCGCACGAGCGGGGGGCTTCACCGGGGAGCTGTTTTTT. Protein sequence: CASSLTARAGGFTGELFF.

This clone was seen a few times. The chain uses TRBV3-1 (or the pseudogene TRBV3-2) and TRBJ2-5; 7 bases are shared with TRBD1. The CDR3 extends over 15 amino acids. The trim removed 2 bases at V and 2 bases at J, leaving 5 bases unmatched. Germline CDR1 is LGHDT and CDR2 is YNNKEL (reference sequence). The chain's CDR3 is CASSQRQGRQETQYF. The CDR3 coding sequence is TGTGCCAGCAGCCAACGACAGGGAAGGCAAGAGACCCAGTACTTC.